This T cell receptor (beta chain) came from a study of T cells in Graves' hyperthyroidism and ophthalmopathy. Amplified TCR beta CDR3 regions came from RNA transcripts. HTBI primers were the set used in a first-round RT-PCR of the TCR CDR3. TCRdb independently ran MiXCR on the multiplex PCR reads; one entry per CDR3 protein. The sample yields 300,000 to 500,000 distinct CDR3 sequences, more than 12% seen once. The CDR3 is 13 residues long. V was trimmed by 6 bases and J by 3 bases, leaving 11 bases between them. Per germline, CDR1 SQVTM and CDR2 ANQGSEA. Study-wide results and caveats: In blood, most of the thyroid clonotypes expanded above 0.001 were also present. Median prediction lead before ophthalmopathy onset was 5 to 7 months with the model.

A note on this clonotype: Its antigen is undetermined.

Patients were excluded for uncontrolled infection, other autoimmune disease, pregnancy or lactation. The receptor comes from a woman aged 30 to 39 with Graves' hyperthyroidism. The sample comprised blood. The chain links TRBV29-1 to TRBJ1-4; a possible D gene is TRBD1 (5 bases). In DNA form, the CDR3 reads TGCAGCGTCTCGACGACAGCTAATGAAAAACTGTTTTTT. Protein: CSVSTTANEKLFF.